A single sample is the source of the 18 T cell receptor beta chains below, sequenced in a study of siplizumab effects on memory and regulatory T cells. Here immunoSEQ multiplex PCR was the method, and the copy in TCRdb shows in-frame clones only, minus some. This sample has 62,000 or so clones, with roughly 83% found just once. Sample: memory CD4+ T cells sorted from blood. Every receptor here comes from a human donor in good health.

The V and J genes are TRBV18 and TRBJ1-2, with D perhaps matching TRBD1 (5 bases). The CDR3 extends over 16 amino acids. The germline gives CDR1 KGHSH, CDR2 LQKENI. Trimming removed 3 bases at V and 0 bases at J, with 14 bases between. As DNA, the CDR3 is TGTGCCAGCTCACCGACAGCAACCACCCCTAACTATGGCTACACCTTC. It encodes CASSPTATTPNYGYTF.

The V gene is TRBV2, the J gene TRBJ1-1; perhaps TRBD1 as D (6 bases). Germline V gives CDR1 SNHLY, CDR2 FYNNEI. V was shortened by 0 bases and J by 8 bases, with 13 bases between the two germline ends. The CDR3 covers 14 residues. CDR3 nucleotides: TGTGCCAGCAGTGAAGCTAGGACAGTCAGGGAAGCTTTCTTT. Its translation is CASSEARTVREAFF.

This clone has a single count. J is TRBJ2-5 and V is TRBV21-1; TRBD2, as called in the table, went unchecked against the DNA. TRBV21-1 is a recognized pseudogene. The CDR3 runs to 17 residues. The CDR3 DNA sequence: TGTGCCAGCAGCTCCTTTCGCCGCGGGGGGGGTCAAGAGACCCAGTACTTC. As protein: CASSSFRRGGGQETQYF.

The chain uses TRBV7-9 and TRBJ2-2; TRBD2 aligns across 10 bases. Germline V gives CDR1 SEHNR, CDR2 FQNEAQ (reference sequence). The junction had 6 bases not matched to a gene; V was cut back by 1 base and J by 4 bases. The CDR3 is 17 residues long. DNA of the CDR3: TGTGCCAGCAGCTTAGGCAGCGGGAGGGTTCTCACCGGGGAGCTGTTTTTT. Translating it yields CASSLGSGRVLTGELFF.

This clone was recorded once. The V call is TRBV18, the J call TRBJ2-3; 8 bases fit TRBD2. The CDR3 is made up of 15 amino acids. The germline V gene has CDR1 KGHSH and CDR2 LQKENI. With V trimmed by 8 bases and J by 0 bases, 7 bases remained unmatched. The chain's CDR3 is CASTLGGASTDTQYF. CDR3 sequence (DNA): TGTGCCAGCACACTCGGGGGGGCTAGCACAGATACGCAGTATTTT. The full variable domain, its missing parts supplied by reference TRBV18 and TRBJ2-3, is NAGVMQNPRHLVRRRGQEARLRCSPMKGHSHVYWYRQLPEEGLKFMVYLQKENIIDESGMPKERFSAEFPKEGPSILRIQQVVRGDSAAYFCASTLGGASTDTQYFGPGTRLTVL.

The chain is built from TRBV6-1 and TRBJ1-1; D unclear. Per the germline V gene, CDR1 is MNHNS and CDR2 is SASEGT. The CDR3 spans 13 residues. The V end was cut by 8 bases, the J end by 2 bases, with 12 bases between. CDR3 in amino acids: CASSNNGNTEAFF. In DNA form, the CDR3 reads TGTGCCAGCTCGAATAATGGTAACACTGAAGCTTTCTTT.

The V and J genes are TRBV30 and TRBJ1-4, with D unresolved. V was trimmed by 3 bases and J by 8 bases, leaving 10 bases between them. This CDR3 has 12 amino acids. Germline CDR1 is GTSNPN and CDR2 is SVGIG (reference sequence). CDR3 in DNA: TGTGCCTGGAGAAGGGAGGTGGAAAAACTGTTTTTT. Translating it yields CAWRREVEKLFF. The whole variable domain, remainder taken from reference TRBV30 and TRBJ1-4, is SQTIHQWPATLVQPVGSPLSLECTVEGTSNPNLYWYRQAAGRGLQLLFYSVGIGQISSEVPQNLSASRPQDRQFILSSKKLLLSDSGFYLCAWRREVEKLFFGSGTQLSVL.

This chain links TRBV30 with TRBJ2-1; D call uncertain. The CDR3 is made up of 10 amino acids. V was shortened by 3 bases and J by 7 bases, with 4 bases between the two germline ends. CDR1 and CDR2 (germline): GTSNPN, SVGIG (reference sequence). The CDR3 protein is CAWRRNEQFF. DNA of the CDR3: TGTGCCTGGAGGCGGAATGAGCAGTTCTTC.

The chain links TRBV5-1 to TRBJ2-3; D assignment may be TRBD1 or TRBD2 (5 bases each). The germline V gene has CDR1 SGHRS and CDR2 YFSETQ. Trimming took off 0 bases at V and 4 bases at J, with 12 bases between the two ends. There are 15 residues in the CDR3. CDR3 DNA: TGCGCCAGCAGCTTGGTTACAGGAGGCCCAGATACGCAGTATTTT. Translation: CASSLVTGGPDTQYF.

The rearrangement joins TRBV7-9 to TRBJ1-2; perhaps TRBD1 as D (6 bases). V was trimmed by 0 bases and J by 7 bases, leaving 9 bases between them. Germline CDR1 reads SEHNR; CDR2 reads FQNEAQ (reference sequence). The CDR3 length is 13 residues. The CDR3 loop reads CASSLAGGGGYTF. In DNA form, the CDR3 reads TGTGCCAGCAGCTTAGCAGGGGGAGGTGGCTACACCTTC.

The genes are TRBV2 and TRBJ1-1; D is possibly TRBD1 (6 bases). Germline lookup yields CDR1 SNHLY and CDR2 FYNNEI. The CDR3 is 16 residues long. V lost 5 bases and J 2 bases, leaving 18 bases between the germline ends. The chain's CDR3 is CASSPPAGVRNTEAFF. The DNA for the CDR3 is TGTGCCAGCAGTCCCCCCGCAGGGGTACGAAACACTGAAGCTTTCTTT.

V and J are TRBV6-1 and TRBJ1-5; the D gene is possibly TRBD1 (6 bases). The V gene lost 8 bases and the J gene lost 3 bases, with 8 bases spanning the gap. Per the germline V gene, CDR1 is MNHNS and CDR2 is SASEGT. The CDR3 consists of 12 residues. Written as DNA, the CDR3 is TGTGCCAGCGGACAGAACAATCAGCCCCAGCATTTT. Translated, it gives CASGQNNQPQHF.

The chain links TRBV19 to TRBJ2-1; 8 bases match TRBD2. The CDR3 consists of 13 residues. Germline V gene data show CDR1 as LNHDA and CDR2 as SQIVND (reference sequence). The junction had 5 bases not matched to a gene; V was cut back by 7 bases and J by 6 bases. Written as DNA, the CDR3 is TGTGCCAGTATACGGGGGGGCGGCAATGAGCAGTTCTTC. Translating it yields CASIRGGGNEQFF.

The genes are TRBV9 and TRBJ2-3; D is unresolved. V gave up 0 bases and J gave up 5 bases, with 7 bases separating them. Germline assignment: CDR1 SGDLS and CDR2 YYNGEE. The CDR3 contains 13 residues. The CDR3: CASSVDLGDTQYF. In nucleotides, the CDR3 is TGTGCCAGCAGCGTAGATTTGGGAGATACGCAGTATTTT.

In DNA, the CDR3 is TGTGCCAGTAGTATGCCCCCCGGGGCTGGGGCCAACGTCCTGACTTTC. Translated, it gives CASSMPPGAGANVLTF. J is TRBJ2-6 and V is TRBV19; perhaps TRBD2 as D (5 bases). The germline V gene has CDR1 LNHDA and CDR2 SQIVND (reference sequence). The CDR3 is made up of 16 amino acids. V was cut by 3 bases and J by 2 bases, with 11 bases left in between.

The chain has TRBV4-1 and TRBJ2-5; 11 bases agree with TRBD1. The V gene end was trimmed by 4 bases and the J gene end by 2 bases; junction bases not matched to a gene: 3. The CDR3 spans 15 residues. Germline V gene data show CDR1 as MGHRA and CDR2 as YSYEKL. CDR3: CASSRGDRGQETQYF. The DNA for the CDR3 is TGCGCCAGCAGCCGAGGGGACAGGGGGCAAGAGACCCAGTACTTC.

DNA for the CDR3: TGTGCCAGCAGCCTACATCCCGGAGACAATGAGCAGTTCTTC. Protein product: CASSLHPGDNEQFF. V and J are TRBV9 and TRBJ2-1; no clear D. Germline V CDR1 and CDR2: SGDLS, YYNGEE. The CDR3 sequence is 14 residues long. The germline V and J ends were trimmed by 4 bases and 5 bases, with 13 bases remaining between them.

V gene TRBV7-8 combines with J gene TRBJ1-2; D gene uncertain. The V gene's germline CDR1 is SGHVS and CDR2 FQNEAQ. The CDR3 consists of 13 residues. V was shortened by 5 bases and J by 7 bases, with 14 bases between the two germline ends. CDR3 nucleotides: TGTGCCAGCAGCCCTGTCGGGTTTGGTGGCTACACCTTC. It codes for CASSPVGFGGYTF.